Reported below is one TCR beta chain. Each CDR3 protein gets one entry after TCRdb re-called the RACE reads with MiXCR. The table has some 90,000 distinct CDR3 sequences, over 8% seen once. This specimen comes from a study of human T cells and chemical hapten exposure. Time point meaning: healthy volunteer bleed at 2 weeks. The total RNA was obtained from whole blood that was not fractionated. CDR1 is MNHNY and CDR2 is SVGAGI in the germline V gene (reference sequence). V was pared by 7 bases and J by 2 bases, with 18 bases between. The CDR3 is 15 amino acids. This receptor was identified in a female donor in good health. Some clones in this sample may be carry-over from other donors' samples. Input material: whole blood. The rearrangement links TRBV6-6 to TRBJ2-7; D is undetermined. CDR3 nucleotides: TGTGCCAGCATCCCTCCCCCCCCCGGAGCCTACGAGCAGTACTTC. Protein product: CASIPPPPGAYEQYF.